The clone carrying this T cell receptor beta chain appeared many times. Its antigen is still unknown. The sample comes from a study of T cell repertoires in cytomegalovirus infection. Whole-study context: Public signatures in TCR beta pointed to CMV infection and matching HLA type.

Trimming took off 4 bases at V and 0 bases at J, with 12 bases between the two ends. The CDR3 is made up of 15 amino acids. TCRdb re-derived calls from the reads in MiXCR, one entry per CDR3 protein. Among about 770,000 distinct CDR3 sequences listed, almost 30% were seen once. Study conclusions and caveats: Frequencies of public TCR beta families were cumulated, and this identified carriers of CMV plus the relevant HLA. Clonotype analysis showed dominance of the ex vivo response by HLA-C-restricted CMV-specific TCR beta clonotypes.

The chain is built from TRBV12-3 or TRBV12-4 and TRBJ1-1; D is possibly TRBD1 (5 bases). This TCR derives from a human donor in good health (CMV status not recorded). Some clones in this sample may be carry-over from other donors' samples. Specimen: cultured CD8+ T cells from PBMCs, collected from culture after CMV antigen stimulation. CDR3 in amino acids: CASSSEGTVNTEAFF. For the CDR3, the DNA is TGTGCCAGCAGTTCGGAAGGGACGGTGAACACTGAAGCTTTCTTT.